This T cell receptor beta chain was observed in a study of PD-L1 blockade in urothelial cancer (dated by TCRdb to between 2016 and 2019). A note on the overall study: Therapy was started in the mid-2010s for all patients, and atezolizumab 1,200 mg was administered intravenously every 3 weeks. Around 29 patients had pretreatment blood TCR-seq, around 25 had at least one posttreatment blood collection, and around 25 had tumor TCR-seq. In the same patients, whole exome sequencing and RNA sequencing of pretreatment tumors were performed in addition to TCR sequencing. Blood samples gave median yields of about 150,000 T cells and 82,636 unique TCRs, along with a median clonality of about 0.084. Durable clinical benefit was achieved by nine patients but not by the remaining 20. Blood samples were analyzed at two time points: 3 weeks after treatment start (second dose) and 6 weeks after treatment start. Durable clinical benefit was defined as progression-free survival longer than 6 months, and TCR features were also tested against progression-free and overall survival. About 90% of the 29 patients were identified as males with urothelial cancer of bladder origin, and a prior smoking history was reported by 18 of 29 patients. Pretreatment tumor samples and matched peripheral blood, collected serially before and after atezolizumab treatment, underwent TCR sequencing. Patients had an ECOG performance status of 0 or 1 and had received between 0 and 3 prior chemotherapy regimens. An exploratory multi-omic analysis was conducted of the somatic, immune and clinical correlates of response to PD-L1 blockade with atezolizumab in urothelial cancer.

This sample's time point label indicates: pretreatment peripheral blood. A total of approximately 27 patients with locally advanced or metastatic urothelial carcinoma, treated at Memorial Sloan Kettering on a trial protocol, made up the cohort. Peripheral blood mononuclear cells were collected from each patient pretreatment and during treatment, giving between 1 and 8 total time points per patient. The Qiagen DNeasy Blood extraction kit was used to purify genomic DNA from total PBMCs and from tumor samples. PBMCs were collected pretreatment and during treatment and were isolated and stored as previously described. This clone occurred a few times. It has no known antigen specificity. Per-nucleotide qualities are absent, and no much larger clonotype sits a single base away. Broader findings and caveats from the paper: Greater expansion of tumor-associated TCR clones in peripheral blood 3 weeks after the start of treatment was observed in patients with durable benefit (n ≈ 22, p = 0.022). Because of the small sample size (n of about 29) and the many exploratory analyses performed, the results are intended to be regarded as hypothesis-generating. Improved progression-free and overall survival was found to be associated with pretreatment peripheral blood TCR clonality below the median.

Measured from the cysteine to the phenylalanine, the CDR3 is 17 residues long. Just the 51-base CDR3 DNA is kept, in frame starting at base 1. At the junction V is shortened by 0 bases and J by 4 bases; bases outside the gene matches: 7. Sequences SGHRS (CDR1) and YFSETQ (CDR2) are obtained from the germline V gene. Synthetic TCR analog templates were spiked into each PCR so that absolute template abundance could be estimated from read counts. The immunoSEQ assay used bias-controlled V and J gene primers to amplify TCRbeta CDR3 regions from genomic DNA. Sequencing of rearranged TCRbeta segments was performed at approximately 20X coverage. The source study handled its data this way. Sequencing errors were corrected by clustering, and CDR3s were annotated against IMGT so that V, D and J genes could be assigned. Out-of-frame and stop-codon sequences were excluded, and only productive TCRbeta rearrangements were used in downstream analyses. Clonality was calculated as one minus the Shannon entropy normalized by the log of the number of unique productive sequences. Clones differing between time points or between blood and tumor were identified by Fisher's exact test with Benjamini-Hochberg correction at adjusted p below 0.01. TCRdb obtained this table from immuneACCESS and retained in-frame rearrangements with V and J assigned. These tables miss some clones; where compared with another copy, unresolved V genes account for less than half of the shortfall, and the remainder is unexplained. The D gene and trimming were derived from the DNA, and the V and J assignments and clone size from that table. The sample has about 57,000 clones on record, more than 80% of them singletons. The ten most abundant clones make up roughly 5% of the sample.

The origin of this receptor is a man between 70 and 80 years old with urothelial cancer. Recombination joined TRBV5-1 with TRBJ2-7, with TRBD2 identical over 13 junction bases. The starting material was PBMCs, obtained around atezolizumab (anti-PD-L1) treatment. This receptor carries the CDR3 CASSLGGLAGSAYEQYF. The sequenced DNA is TGCGCCAGCAGCTTGGGGGGACTAGCGGGATCAGCGTACGAGCAGTACTTC. The CDR3, completed at both ends by the reference TRBV5-1 and TRBJ2-7 genes, gives the full variable domain KAGVTQTPRYLIKTRGQQVTLSCSPISGHRSVSWYQQTPGQGLQFLFEYFSETQRNKGNFPGRFSGRQFSNSRSEMNVSTLELGDSALYLCASSLGGLAGSAYEQYFGPGTRLTVT.